These T cell receptor beta chains were read from a single sample in a study of response to subunit inactivated influenza vaccine. TCRdb redid the calling of the RT-PCR reads with MiXCR, one entry per CDR3 protein. The sample lists roughly 700,000 distinct CDR3 sequences; roughly 13% were seen once. Sequencing used PBMCs from blood, obtained roughly 2 weeks before vaccination. The origin of the receptors is a man over 45 who received an inactivated influenza vaccine. The CDR3 runs from the conserved cysteine through the conserved F or W.

TRBV6-5	TRBJ1-6	15	CASSYAGTAHSPLHF
TRBV27	TRBJ2-5	15	CASPDPGQHQETQYF
TRBV4-3	TRBJ2-2	15	CASSQVAGGTGELFF
TRBV20-1	TRBJ2-3	16	CCARGIANRFTDTQYF
TRBV20-1	TRBJ2-5	11	CSALGTETQYF
TRBV28	TRBJ2-7	16	CASSLVETFLPPEQYF
TRBV6-5	TRBJ2-7	15	CASSYRGTADYEQYF
TRBV5-1	TRBJ2-1	12	CASSLAGAMGFF
TRBV7-9	TRBJ2-1	12	CASSPLADEQFF
TRBV28	TRBJ2-4	16	CASSSGSAGAKNIQYF
TRBV11-2	TRBJ2-5	14	CASSYGQHQETQYF
TRBV5-1	TRBJ2-3	13	CASSLGVTNTQYF
TRBV20-1	TRBJ2-2	14	CSANAGLAGGELFF
TRBV5-1	TRBJ2-1	14	CATGETSGSNEQFF
TRBV14	TRBJ2-7	14	CASSQRQGSGEQYF
TRBV5-1	TRBJ2-1	15	CASSLVSSGEPKGFF
TRBV19	TRBJ2-7	14	CASSIQVPDYEQYF
TRBV5-1	TRBJ2-4	14	CASSLGTGWNIQYF
TRBV5-1	TRBJ2-7	15	CASSLGQGASYEQYF
TRBV2	TRBJ2-2	18	CTFCPGQGIFSDTGELFF
TRBV20-1	TRBJ2-7	15	CSASQLREGLGEQYF
TRBV5-1	TRBJ2-5	17	CASSLVVAGTPQETQYF
TRBV11-2	TRBJ2-1	16	CASRKLAGIEGNEQFF
TRBV6-5	TRBJ2-5	14	CASSYSLSEETQYF
TRBV2	TRBJ2-1	18	CASSDGIGLAGGYNEQFF
TRBV7-9	TRBJ2-1	16	CASSPPLGAWSGEQFF
TRBV7-2	TRBJ2-1	16	CASSLAHSGRGNEQFF
TRBV9	TRBJ2-5	15	CASTPSLGGRETQYF
TRBV28	TRBJ2-3	15	CATSLGAGATDTQYF
TRBV11-2	TRBJ2-1	14	CASGFGGLYNEQFF
TRBV28	TRBJ2-7	15	CASSPDPRNPYEQYF
TRBV20-1	TRBJ2-3	12	CSAPPSTDTQYF
TRBV3-1	TRBJ1-6	15	CASSHRSSYNSPLHF
TRBV18	TRBJ2-5	16	CASSPPDSIRSETQYF
TRBV20-1	TRBJ2-1	14	CSARARESYNEQFF
TRBV29-1	TRBJ1-5	11	CSVQSNQPQHF
TRBV20-1	TRBJ2-2	15	CSAKKTGDNTGELFF
TRBV7-9	TRBJ2-3	14	CASSLAYFTDTQYF
TRBV10-3	TRBJ2-1	15	CAISPLAGGHNEQFF
TRBV7-2	TRBJ2-3	15	CASRLSGRMSDTQYF
TRBV5-1	TRBJ2-1	16	CASSMGLFTSYNEQFF
TRBV10-3	TRBJ2-6	17	CAITSLAESSGANVLTF